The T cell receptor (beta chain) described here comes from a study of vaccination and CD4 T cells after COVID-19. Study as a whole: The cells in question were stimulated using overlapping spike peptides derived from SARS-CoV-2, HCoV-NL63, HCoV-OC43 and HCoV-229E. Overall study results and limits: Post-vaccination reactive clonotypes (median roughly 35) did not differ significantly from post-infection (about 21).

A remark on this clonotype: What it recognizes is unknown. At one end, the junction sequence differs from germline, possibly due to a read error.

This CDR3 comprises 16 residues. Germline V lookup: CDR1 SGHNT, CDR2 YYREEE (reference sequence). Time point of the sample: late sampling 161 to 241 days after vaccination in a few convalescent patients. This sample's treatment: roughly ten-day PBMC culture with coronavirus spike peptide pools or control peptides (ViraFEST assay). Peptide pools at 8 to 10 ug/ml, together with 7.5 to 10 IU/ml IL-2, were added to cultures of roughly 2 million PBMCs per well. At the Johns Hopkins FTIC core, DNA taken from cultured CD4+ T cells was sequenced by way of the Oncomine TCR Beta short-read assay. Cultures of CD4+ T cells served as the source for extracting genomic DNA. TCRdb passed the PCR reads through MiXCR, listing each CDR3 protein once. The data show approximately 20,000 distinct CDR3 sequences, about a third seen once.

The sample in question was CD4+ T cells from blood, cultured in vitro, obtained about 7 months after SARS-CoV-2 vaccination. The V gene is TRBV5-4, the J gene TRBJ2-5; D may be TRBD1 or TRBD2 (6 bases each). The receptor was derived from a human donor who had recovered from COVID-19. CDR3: CASRLGGRGLQETQYF. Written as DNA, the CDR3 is TGTGCCAGCAGATTGGGGGGTCGGGGGCTGCAGGAGACCCAGTACTTC.